In its sample, the clone carrying this T cell receptor (beta chain) was seen once. What it binds is unknown. The CDR3 sequence is 11 residues long. Germline V CDR1 and CDR2: SGHTS, YDEGEE. The ends were cut back, 2 bases at V and 5 bases at J, with 3 bases in the middle. This sample is part of a study of OX40 agonist ivuxolimab in advanced cancers. As for the study in general: The dose-escalation cohort was over 65% male, with a mean age of about 56 years, ranging roughly 20 to 80. Regarding the study as a whole: CD4+ and CD8+ T cells in blood underwent clonal expansion by week 6 at 0.1 to 3.0 mg/kg.

Assay: immunoSEQ multiplex PCR; the TCRdb copy retains only in-frame clones and omits some. Among tens of thousands of clones listed, around 84% were seen once. The cohort excluded patients with autoimmune disease history or systemic immunosuppression. This receptor was obtained from an adult with an advanced solid tumor such as melanoma, head and neck, liver or kidney cancer. V and J are TRBV5-8 and TRBJ2-3, with unresolved D. The sequencing here drew on CD4+ or CD8+ T cells sorted from blood, taken in a trial of the OX40 agonist ivuxolimab. The CDR3 loop is CASSFEDTQYF. CDR3 in DNA: TGTGCCAGCAGCTTCGAAGATACGCAGTATTTT.